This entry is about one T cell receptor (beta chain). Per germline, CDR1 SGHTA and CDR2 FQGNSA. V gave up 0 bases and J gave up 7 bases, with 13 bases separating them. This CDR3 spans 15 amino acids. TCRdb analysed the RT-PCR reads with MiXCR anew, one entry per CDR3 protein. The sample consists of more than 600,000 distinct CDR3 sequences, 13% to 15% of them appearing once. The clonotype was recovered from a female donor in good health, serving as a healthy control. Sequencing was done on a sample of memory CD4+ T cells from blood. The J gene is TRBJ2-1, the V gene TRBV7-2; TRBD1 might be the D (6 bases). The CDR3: CASSLAPQDRNEQFF. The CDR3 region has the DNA TGTGCCAGCAGCTTAGCGCCCCAGGACAGAAATGAGCAGTTCTTC.